The present TCR beta chain was sequenced within a study of spatial heterogeneity in lung cancer. About the study: The study observed each unique TCR and UMI combination more than ten times on average in raw reads.

Germline lookup yields CDR1 MDHEN and CDR2 SYDVKM. The CDR3 has 12 residues. V lost 3 bases and J 4 bases, leaving 6 bases between the germline ends. Every individual TCR cDNA molecule carried its own unique molecular identifier, which allowed correction of PCR and sequencing errors. TCRdb redid the calling of the 5' RACE reads with MiXCR, one entry per CDR3 protein. Of roughly 100,000 distinct CDR3 sequences in the sample, over 8.5% are singletons; the top ten hold around 7%. Time point noted: sample taken at primary tumor resection. The authors sequenced whole RNA from tumor, nontumor lung or frozen PBMC without sorting. Donors were about 70 untreated early-stage non-small cell lung cancer patients.

Here the sequenced sample was PBMCs, taken at surgery. This receptor was taken from a male donor with early-stage non-small cell lung cancer. The V and J genes are TRBV28 and TRBJ1-1, with D unclear. This chain's CDR3 is CASSFRRTEAFF. The CDR3 nucleotides read TGTGCCAGCAGTTTTAGGCGCACTGAAGCTTTCTTT.